The subject of this entry is one T cell receptor (beta chain). V was clipped by 6 bases and J by 5 bases, with 10 bases between them. Germline V gene data show CDR1 as SQVTM and CDR2 as ANQGSEA. CDR3 length equals 12 residues. Clones were sequenced by immunoSEQ multiplex PCR, and TCRdb holds only the in-frame ones, with some missing. The sample shows just over 250,000 clones, 84% of them seen only once. Each participant's cohort was designated according to participant-reported clinical history. This sample is part of a study of blood T cell repertoires in COVID-19. Whole-study context: Samples representing acute and convalescent COVID-19 were sourced from the United States, Italy and Spain.

The material sequenced was PBMCs or T cells enriched from blood (not recorded which). The TCR originated in a man in his thirties or forties with acute COVID-19. The V and J genes are TRBV29-1 and TRBJ2-2; D ambiguous. CDR3 DNA sequence: TGCAGCGTCACCGAACTGACCGGGGAGCTGTTTTTT. This translates into CSVTELTGELFF.